Listed here is a single TCR beta chain. Its antigen is unknown. PCR primers comprised 60 Vbeta and 13 Jbeta primers. Produced via immunoSEQ multiplex PCR; TCRdb's table is partial and in-frame only. The sample holds about 190,000 clones, 81% seen once. Participants comprised healthy donors of bone marrow. These data come from a study of cytomegalovirus exposure and HLA in healthy donors. Study-level results: Some TCR beta chains (about 170 of them) were listed as cytomegalovirus-associated.

The CDR3 spans 15 residues. Germline V gene lookup returns CDR1 KGHSH and CDR2 LQKENI. V trimming: 8 bases; J trimming: 0 bases; junction bases outside the gene matches: 4. Input material: PBMCs. This chain uses TRBV18 with TRBJ2-2; 9 bases fit TRBD1. This TCR was sampled from a man aged 40-50 years in good health and CMV-seropositive. The CDR3 DNA sequence: TGTGCCAGCCACGGACAGGGGTCGAACACCGGGGAGCTGTTTTTT. It codes for CASHGQGSNTGELFF.